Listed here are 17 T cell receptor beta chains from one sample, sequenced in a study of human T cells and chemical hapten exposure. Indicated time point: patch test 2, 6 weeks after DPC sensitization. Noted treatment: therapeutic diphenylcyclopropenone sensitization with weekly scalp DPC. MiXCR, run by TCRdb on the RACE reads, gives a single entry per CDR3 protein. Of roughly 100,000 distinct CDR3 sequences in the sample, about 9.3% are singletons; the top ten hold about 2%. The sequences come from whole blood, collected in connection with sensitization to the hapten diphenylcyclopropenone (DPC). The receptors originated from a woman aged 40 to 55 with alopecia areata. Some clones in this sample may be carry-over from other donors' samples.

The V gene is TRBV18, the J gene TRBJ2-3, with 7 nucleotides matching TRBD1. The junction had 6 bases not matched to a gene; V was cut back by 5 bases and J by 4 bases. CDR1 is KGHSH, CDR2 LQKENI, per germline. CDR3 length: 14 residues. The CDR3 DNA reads TGTGCCAGCTCATCACAGGGGATGCCAGATACGCAGTATTTT. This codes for CASSSQGMPDTQYF.

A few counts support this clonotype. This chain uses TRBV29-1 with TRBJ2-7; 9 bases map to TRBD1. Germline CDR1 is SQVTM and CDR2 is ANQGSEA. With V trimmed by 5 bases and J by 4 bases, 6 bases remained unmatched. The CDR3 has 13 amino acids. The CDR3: CSVNRGPGYEQYF. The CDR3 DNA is TGCAGCGTTAACAGGGGGCCAGGGTACGAGCAGTACTTC.

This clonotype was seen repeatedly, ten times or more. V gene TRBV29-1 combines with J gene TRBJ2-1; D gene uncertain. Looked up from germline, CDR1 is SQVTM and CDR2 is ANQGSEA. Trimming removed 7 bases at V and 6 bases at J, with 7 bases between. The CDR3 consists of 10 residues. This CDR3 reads CSGGVNEQFF. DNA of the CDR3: TGCAGCGGTGGGGTCAATGAGCAGTTCTTC.

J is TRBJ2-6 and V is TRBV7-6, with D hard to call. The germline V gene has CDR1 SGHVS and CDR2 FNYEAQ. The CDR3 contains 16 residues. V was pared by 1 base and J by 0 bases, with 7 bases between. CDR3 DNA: TGTGCCAGCAGCTTAGAGGGCGGCTCTGGGGCCAACGTCCTGACTTTC. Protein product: CASSLEGGSGANVLTF.

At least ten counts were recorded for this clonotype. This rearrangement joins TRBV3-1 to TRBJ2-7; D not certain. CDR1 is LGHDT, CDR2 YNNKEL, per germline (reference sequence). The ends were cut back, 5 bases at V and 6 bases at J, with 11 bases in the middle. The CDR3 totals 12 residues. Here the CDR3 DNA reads TGTGCCAGCAGCTTTAGTGTGAGCGAGCAGTACTTC. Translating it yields CASSFSVSEQYF.

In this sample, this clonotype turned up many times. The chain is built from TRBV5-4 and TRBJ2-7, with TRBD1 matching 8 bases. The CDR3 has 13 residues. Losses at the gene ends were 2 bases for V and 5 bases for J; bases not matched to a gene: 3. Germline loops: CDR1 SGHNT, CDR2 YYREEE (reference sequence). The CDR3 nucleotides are TGTGCCAGCAGCTTTCAGGGGGCGGACGAGCAGTACTTC. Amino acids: CASSFQGADEQYF.

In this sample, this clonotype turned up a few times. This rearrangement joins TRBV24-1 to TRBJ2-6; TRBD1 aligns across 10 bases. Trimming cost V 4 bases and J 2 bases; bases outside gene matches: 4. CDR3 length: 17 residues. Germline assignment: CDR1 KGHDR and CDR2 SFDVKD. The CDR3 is CATSDGQGVAGANVLTF. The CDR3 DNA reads TGTGCCACCAGTGACGGACAGGGGGTGGCTGGGGCCAACGTCCTGACTTTC.

The DNA for the CDR3 is TGCAGCTCAGGGGAGCAGCAAGGCTACACCTTC. This sequence encodes CSSGEQQGYTF. The rearrangement joins TRBV29-1 to TRBJ1-2; D may be TRBD1 (6 bases). The CDR3 extends over 11 amino acids. Looked up from germline, CDR1 is SQVTM and CDR2 is ANQGSEA. V was trimmed by 8 bases and J by 8 bases, leaving 15 bases between them.

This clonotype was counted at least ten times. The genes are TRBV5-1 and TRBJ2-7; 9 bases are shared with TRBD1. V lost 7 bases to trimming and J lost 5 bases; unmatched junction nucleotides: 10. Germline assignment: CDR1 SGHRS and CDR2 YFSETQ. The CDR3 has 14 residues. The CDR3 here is CASRPRDRAHEQYF. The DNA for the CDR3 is TGCGCCAGCCGCCCCCGGGACAGGGCCCACGAGCAGTACTTC.

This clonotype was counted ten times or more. Written as DNA, the CDR3 is TGTGCCAGCAGCTTGGTTCGGGCAGCCGCCCACGAGCAGTACTTC. Amino acid sequence: CASSLVRAAAHEQYF. The chain is built from TRBV7-2 and TRBJ2-7, with D hard to call. The CDR3 runs 15 residues. Trimming pared 3 bases from V and 5 bases from J, leaving 17 bases between. The V gene's germline CDR1 is SGHTA and CDR2 FQGNSA.

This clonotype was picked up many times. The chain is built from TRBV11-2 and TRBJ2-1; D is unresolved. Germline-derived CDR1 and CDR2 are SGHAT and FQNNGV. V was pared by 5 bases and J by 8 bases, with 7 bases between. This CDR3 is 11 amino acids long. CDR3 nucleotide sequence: TGTGCCAGCAGCCCCAGTTATGAGCAGTTCTTC. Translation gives CASSPSYEQFF. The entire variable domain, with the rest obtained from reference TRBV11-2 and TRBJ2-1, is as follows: EAGVAQSPRYKIIEKRQSVAFWCNPISGHATLYWYQQILGQGPKLLIQFQNNGVVDDSQLPKDRFSAERLKGVDSTLKIQPAKLEDSAVYLCASSPSYEQFFGPGTRLTVL.

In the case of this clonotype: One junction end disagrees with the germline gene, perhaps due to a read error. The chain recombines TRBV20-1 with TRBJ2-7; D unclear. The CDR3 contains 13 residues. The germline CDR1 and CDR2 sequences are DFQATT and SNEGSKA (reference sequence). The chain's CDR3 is CGASSDGGYEQYF. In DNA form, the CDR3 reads TGCGGTGCTAGTTCTGATGGTGGATACGAGCAGTACTTC.

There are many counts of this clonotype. The DNA of the CDR3 is TGTGCCAGCAGCTTATTAGCGGGAGCGAGCACAGATACGCAGTATTTT. It translates to CASSLLAGASTDTQYF. The chain is built from TRBV7-2 and TRBJ2-3, with 9 bases fitting TRBD2. The CDR3 length is 16 residues. Germline values: CDR1 SGHTA, CDR2 FQGNSA. V was clipped by 2 bases and J by 0 bases; unmatched bases: 3.

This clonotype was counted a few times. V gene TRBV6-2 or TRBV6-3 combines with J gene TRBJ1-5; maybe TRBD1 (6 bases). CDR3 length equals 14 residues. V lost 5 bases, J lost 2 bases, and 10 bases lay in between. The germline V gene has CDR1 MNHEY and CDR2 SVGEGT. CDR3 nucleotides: TGTGCCAGCAGTCAGGGGCCCCGCAATCAGCCCCAGCATTTT. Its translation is CASSQGPRNQPQHF.

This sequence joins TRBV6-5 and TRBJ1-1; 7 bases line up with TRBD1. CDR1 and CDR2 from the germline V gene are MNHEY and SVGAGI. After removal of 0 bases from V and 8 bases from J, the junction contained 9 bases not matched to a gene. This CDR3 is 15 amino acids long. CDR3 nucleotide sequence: TGTGCCAGCAGTTACTCGACCCAGGGGGAAGCCGAAGCTTTCTTT. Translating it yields CASSYSTQGEAEAFF.

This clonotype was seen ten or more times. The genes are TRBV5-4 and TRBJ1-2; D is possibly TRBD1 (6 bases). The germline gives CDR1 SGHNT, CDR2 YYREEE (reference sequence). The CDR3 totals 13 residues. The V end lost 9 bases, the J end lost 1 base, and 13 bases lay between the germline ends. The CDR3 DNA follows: TGTGCCACCAGGGGTCAGGTTAACTATGGCTACACCTTC. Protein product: CATRGQVNYGYTF.

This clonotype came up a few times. CDR3 DNA: TGTGCCAGCAGCTACCCCCCGGACAGGTTCTCCTACGAGCAGTACTTC. This sequence encodes CASSYPPDRFSYEQYF. This chain uses TRBV5-5 with TRBJ2-7, with 7 bases identical to TRBD1. The CDR3 sequence is 16 residues long. Germline CDR1 and CDR2: SGHKS and YYEKEE (reference sequence). The ends lost 3 bases at V and 0 bases at J; junction bases unmatched: 9.